Included here is one T cell receptor (beta chain) sequence, with context. Its antigen is currently unknown. Germline assignment: CDR1 SGHRS and CDR2 YFSETQ. With 0 bases clipped from V and 9 bases from J, the junction kept 8 bases outside the gene matches. The CDR3 is 15 amino acids. This record comes from a study of cytomegalovirus exposure and HLA in healthy donors. Broader study findings: A list of about 180 TCR beta chains associated with cytomegalovirus was given. CMV serostatus stood as the only immune exposure information on hand.

The PCR ran on 60 Vbeta and 13 Jbeta primers. Clones were sequenced by immunoSEQ multiplex PCR, and TCRdb holds only the in-frame ones, with some missing. This table has 70,000 to 100,000 clones, more than 55% appearing once. V and J are TRBV5-1 and TRBJ1-5; 8 bases agree with TRBD1. Specimen: PBMCs. This sequence was found in a woman in her 50s in good health and CMV-seropositive. The chain's CDR3 is CASSLEPGQDGPQHF. Here the CDR3 DNA reads TGCGCCAGCAGCTTGGAGCCGGGACAGGATGGGCCCCAGCATTTT.